The 12 T cell receptor beta chains in this list originate from one sample, sequenced in a study of T cell changes during pregnancy in multiple sclerosis. The repertoire was sequenced with immunoSEQ multiplex PCR; TCRdb's copy has only in-frame clones and lacks some. The sample yields 18,000 or so clones, 87% seen once. The source material was CD8+ T cells from peripheral blood mononuclear cells, sampled in the third trimester of pregnancy. The source is a female donor in good health, enrolled as a control in a pregnancy study.

V and J are TRBV4-3 and TRBJ2-7; no firm D call. V was shortened by 0 bases and J by 4 bases, with 10 bases between the two germline ends. This CDR3 has 14 residues. The germline V gene encodes CDR1 LGHNA and CDR2 YSLEER. The CDR3 nucleotides are TGCGCCAGCAGCCAAGACCCAAGCGCGTACGAGCAGTACTTC. Translation: CASSQDPSAYEQYF.

This sequence joins TRBV25-1 and TRBJ1-1; 9 bases map to TRBD1. Germline-derived CDR1 and CDR2 are MGHDK and SYGVNS. There are 16 residues in the CDR3. Germline trimming cut 5 bases from V and 2 bases from J; bases unmatched to any gene: 9. CDR3: CASSWGQGSPNTEAFF. In nucleotides, the CDR3 is TGTGCCAGCAGTTGGGGACAGGGCTCCCCCAACACTGAAGCTTTCTTT.

CDR3 loop: CASSQWTSGSGEQFF. CDR3 coding DNA: TGTGCCAGCAGCCAATGGACTAGCGGGTCGGGAGAGCAGTTCTTC. The chain links TRBV7-7 to TRBJ2-1; TRBD2 agrees at 11 bases. The CDR3 consists of 15 residues. In germline, CDR1 is SSHAT, CDR2 FNYEAQ (reference sequence). The trim removed 5 bases at V and 10 bases at J, leaving 10 bases unmatched.

The rearrangement links TRBV7-2 to TRBJ2-3, with D hard to call. Trimming stripped 2 bases from V and 4 bases from J, with 10 bases between. This CDR3 region has 14 residues. Germline V CDR1 and CDR2: SGHTA, FQGNSA. The CDR3 region has the DNA TGTGCCAGCAGCTTATTGGCGGTCGCAGATACGCAGTATTTT. This gives the protein CASSLLAVADTQYF.

This chain uses TRBV4-3 with TRBJ2-3; 11 bases align to TRBD2. CDR3 length equals 17 residues. J lost 3 bases, V lost 0 bases, and 5 bases had no gene match. Germline V gene lookup returns CDR1 LGHNA and CDR2 YSLEER. The chain's CDR3 is CASSQDNRTSGTDTQYF. Written as DNA, the CDR3 is TGCGCCAGCAGCCAAGATAATAGGACTAGCGGGACAGATACGCAGTATTTT.

The genes are TRBV4-1 and TRBJ2-5; D is uncertain. Germline CDR1 is MGHRA and CDR2 is YSYEKL. The CDR3 contains 12 residues. Trimming left V 4 bases short and J 0 bases short, with 3 bases between. CDR3 residues: CASSPDQETQYF. CDR3 nucleotides: TGCGCCAGCAGCCCGGACCAAGAGACCCAGTACTTC.

This clone ranks as medium-sized. The rearrangement uses TRBV28 and TRBJ1-2; D might be TRBD1 (5 bases). This CDR3 comprises 14 residues. Between the trimmed V and J ends, which lost 2 bases and 4 bases, there was a span of 11 bases. In germline, CDR1 is MDHEN, CDR2 SYDVKM. The CDR3 DNA sequence: TGTGCCAGCAGTTTACAGGACATCCTCTATGGCTACACCTTC. This encodes CASSLQDILYGYTF.

The sample holds one count of this clone. The rearrangement uses TRBV28 and TRBJ2-7; possibly TRBD2 for D (6 bases). V was pared by 3 bases and J by 3 bases, with 15 bases between. The CDR3 loop spans 15 amino acids. CDR1 and CDR2 (germline): MDHEN, SYDVKM. CDR3 sequence (DNA): TGTGCCAGCAGTTTTCCCGGGACGGGACTCTACGAGCAGTACTTC. It codes for CASSFPGTGLYEQYF.

The rearrangement uses TRBV13 and TRBJ1-6; tentative D call: TRBD1 (5 bases). Germline V CDR1 and CDR2: PRHDT, FYEKMQ (reference sequence). The CDR3 is 14 residues long. V lost 5 bases, J lost 8 bases, and 13 bases lay in between. CDR3 sequence reads: CASSPEGAHSPLHF. Written as DNA, the CDR3 is TGTGCCAGCAGCCCCGAAGGGGCACATTCACCCCTCCACTTT.

This clone was seen once. The chain carries TRBV6-1 and TRBJ2-1, with TRBD2 identical over 11 bases. This CDR3 spans 15 amino acids. Germline trimming cut 2 bases from V and 10 bases from J; bases unmatched to any gene: 7. Germline V CDR1 and CDR2: MNHNS, SASEGT. The chain's CDR3 is CASSEIAGGYGEQFF. Written as DNA, the CDR3 is TGTGCCAGCAGTGAAATAGCGGGGGGGTATGGAGAGCAGTTCTTC.

V gene TRBV5-4 combines with J gene TRBJ1-2; D possibly corresponds to TRBD1 (5 bases). The CDR3 is 11 residues long. V lost 4 bases, J lost 7 bases, and 8 bases lay in between. Germline lookup yields CDR1 SGHNT and CDR2 YYREEE (reference sequence). For the CDR3, the DNA is TGTGCCAGCAGCCCAGGGTTTGGCTACACCTTC. Amino acid sequence: CASSPGFGYTF.

The rearrangement joins TRBV7-8 to TRBJ2-7; TRBD1 aligns across 7 bases. The CDR3 contains 15 residues. J gave up 3 bases and V 5 bases, and 10 bases lay outside the gene matches. Germline CDR1 reads SGHVS; CDR2 reads FQNEAQ. The DNA of the CDR3 is TGTGCCAGCAGCCCCCTAGACAGGGCCCTCTACGAGCAGTACTTC. It translates to CASSPLDRALYEQYF.